What follows are 32 T cell receptor beta chains derived from one specimen sequenced in a study of cytomegalovirus exposure and HLA in healthy donors (TCRdb year 2017). Library construction relied on the immunoSEQ multiplex PCR assay. A mixture of 60 forward primers for TCR Vbeta segments and 13 reverse primers for TCR Jbeta segments was used in the multiplex PCR. In its TCRdb copy, this immuneACCESS table keeps in-frame sequences only and misses some clones. Where compared with another copy, unresolved V genes explain less than half of these, and the others have no known cause. This sample holds roughly 280,000 clones; about 66% were observed only once. The ten most abundant clones make up 2% to 2.5% of the sample. Sequencing input: PBMCs. The receptors were sampled from a female donor in good health and CMV-seronegative.

The chain has TRBV28 and TRBJ1-2; no clear D. The CDR3 consists of 12 residues. Trimming pared 4 bases from V and 5 bases from J, leaving 8 bases between. Germline assignment: CDR1 MDHEN and CDR2 SYDVKM. CDR3 in DNA: TGTGCCAGCAGTTCCGGGAAGTATGGCTACACCTTC. Its protein product is CASSSGKYGYTF.

In its sample, this clone was seen a few times. The chain couples TRBV5-1 to TRBJ2-7; a possible D gene is TRBD2 (6 bases). This CDR3 region has 16 residues. Trimming left V 0 bases short and J 5 bases short, with 18 bases between. Germline CDR1 SGHRS, CDR2 YFSETQ. This CDR3 is CASSLVSVRSGHEQYF. CDR3 coding DNA: TGCGCCAGCAGCTTGGTTTCCGTTCGAAGCGGGCACGAGCAGTACTTC.

The rearrangement joins TRBV27 to TRBJ2-7; D is ambiguous. This CDR3 contains 13 residues. Looked up from germline, CDR1 is MNHEY and CDR2 is SMNVEV (reference sequence). V was pared by 2 bases and J by 3 bases, with 8 bases between. The CDR3 DNA sequence: TGTGCCAGCAGTTTAGGGCCGTTCTACGAGCAGTACTTC. It translates to CASSLGPFYEQYF.

The table lists this clone with a few counts. J is TRBJ1-3 and V is TRBV9; no clear D gene. Germline assignment: CDR1 SGDLS and CDR2 YYNGEE. Trimming stripped 2 bases from V and 4 bases from J, with 13 bases between. The CDR3 extends over 15 amino acids. The chain's CDR3 is CASSVAENYGNTIYF. The CDR3 DNA follows: TGTGCCAGCAGCGTCGCCGAGAACTACGGAAACACCATATATTTT.

The chain couples TRBV30 to TRBJ2-7; D might be TRBD2 (5 bases). CDR1 GTSNPN and CDR2 SVGIG come from the germline V gene (reference sequence). Trimming shortened V by 8 bases and J by 2 bases, and 10 bases separated the two germline ends. The CDR3 is 11 residues long. CDR3 nucleotide sequence: TGTGCCCTCGGGGTCCCCTACGAGCAGTACTTC. It specifies CALGVPYEQYF.

The J gene is TRBJ1-2, the V gene TRBV10-1; D is perhaps TRBD1 (6 bases). The CDR3 has 12 residues. The V gene lost 8 bases and the J gene lost 6 bases, with 13 bases spanning the gap. CDR1 and CDR2 from the germline V gene are WNHNN and SYGVQD (reference sequence). The CDR3 loop reads CASPQGSDGYTF. The CDR3 DNA follows: TGCGCCAGCCCTCAGGGGTCTGATGGCTACACCTTC.

This clone was seen a handful of times. This sequence joins TRBV7-2 and TRBJ2-7; 7 bases are a match to TRBD1. The V gene end was trimmed by 4 bases and the J gene end by 4 bases; junction bases not matched to a gene: 10. The CDR3 spans 15 residues. Per germline, CDR1 SGHTA and CDR2 FQGNSA. The CDR3 DNA is TGTGCCAGCAGCTCGATAGACAGGGCGGTGTACGAGCAGTACTTC. Translated, it gives CASSSIDRAVYEQYF.

The CDR3 DNA reads TGCAGCGTTGAGGACAGGGTAAAGTATGGCTACACCTTC. It is translated as CSVEDRVKYGYTF. The chain has TRBV29-1 and TRBJ1-2; 8 bases fit TRBD1. The CDR3 extends over 13 amino acids. Germline V lookup: CDR1 SQVTM, CDR2 ANQGSEA. Germline trimming cut 3 bases from V and 5 bases from J; bases unmatched to any gene: 5. The variable domain in full, completed from reference TRBV29-1 and TRBJ1-2, reads SAVISQKPSRDICQRGTSLTIQCQVDSQVTMMFWYRQQPGQSLTLIATANQGSEATYESGFVIDKFPISRPNLTFSTLTVSNMSPEDSSIYLCSVEDRVKYGYTFGSGTRLTVV.

The chain couples TRBV4-2 to TRBJ1-5; TRBD1 might be the D (6 bases). Germline V gene data show CDR1 as LGHNA and CDR2 as YNFKEQ. V lost 2 bases and J lost 6, with 17 bases in between. The length of the CDR3 is 16 residues. The CDR3 loop reads CASSQRRADSLQPQHF. CDR3 DNA sequence: TGTGCCAGCAGCCAACGCCGGGCGGACAGTCTTCAGCCCCAGCATTTT.

The rearrangement uses TRBV6-1 and TRBJ1-1, with 10 nucleotides matching TRBD1. Germline assignment: CDR1 MNHNS and CDR2 SASEGT. The junction had 12 bases not matched to a gene; V was cut back by 3 bases and J by 5 bases. This CDR3 spans 17 amino acids. As DNA, the CDR3 is TGTGCCAGCAGTGATGACAGGGGGCGGGTAGAATCGACTGAAGCTTTCTTT. Its protein is CASSDDRGRVESTEAFF.

This clone was seen only a few times. The V gene is TRBV5-1, the J gene TRBJ2-1, with 9 positions matching TRBD2. J lost 5 bases, V lost 0 bases, and 9 bases had no gene match. The CDR3 covers 17 residues. CDR1 is SGHRS and CDR2 is YFSETQ in the germline V gene. The CDR3 spells CASSLGVWASGNNEQFF. DNA of the CDR3: TGCGCCAGCAGCTTGGGGGTTTGGGCTAGCGGGAACAATGAGCAGTTCTTC.

The V call is TRBV19, the J call TRBJ2-7, with TRBD1 identical over 9 bases. V was clipped by 4 bases and J by 3 bases; unmatched bases: 7. The CDR3 has 15 residues. CDR1 and CDR2 from the germline V gene are LNHDA and SQIVND (reference sequence). This chain's CDR3 is CASSTGGTGSYEQYF. The CDR3 DNA sequence: TGTGCCAGTAGTACCGGTGGGACAGGGAGCTACGAGCAGTACTTC. Supplemented by reference TRBV19 and TRBJ2-7, the full variable domain reads DGGITQSPKYLFRKEGQNVTLSCEQNLNHDAMYWYRQDPGQGLRLIYYSQIVNDFQKGDIAEGYSVSREKKESFPLTVTSAQKNPTAFYLCASSTGGTGSYEQYFGPGTRLTVT.

V usage is TRBV7-2 and J usage is TRBJ2-7; 8 bases line up with TRBD2. The CDR3 is 15 residues long. From germline, CDR1 is SGHTA and CDR2 FQGNSA. Trimming at V came to 4 bases and at J to 0 bases, leaving 5 bases not matched to a gene. The CDR3 bases are TGTGCCAGCAGCTATCCCGGGACTAGCTCCTACGAGCAGTACTTC. It encodes CASSYPGTSSYEQYF.

This clone was observed a handful of times. The chain couples TRBV19 to TRBJ2-1, with 11 nucleotides matching TRBD2. Germline assignment: CDR1 LNHDA and CDR2 SQIVND (reference sequence). The CDR3 loop spans 14 amino acids. Germline trimming cut 5 bases from V and 6 bases from J; bases unmatched to any gene: 3. CDR3 coding DNA: TGTGCCAGTAGTCCTAGCGGGAGGTCCAATGAGCAGTTCTTC. Translating it yields CASSPSGRSNEQFF.

The gene calls are TRBV28 and TRBJ2-1, with 8 bases that match TRBD1. V gave up 3 bases and J gave up 8 bases; unmatched junction bases: 12. From germline, CDR1 is MDHEN and CDR2 SYDVKM. This CDR3 spans 16 amino acids. The DNA of the CDR3 is TGTGCCAGCAGTTTCAGGGGGCACTCCCTATGGCATGAGCAGTTCTTC. Its protein product is CASSFRGHSLWHEQFF.

A few counts support this clone. The chain has TRBV30 and TRBJ1-2, with 9 bases matching TRBD1. This CDR3 comprises 15 residues. V shed 4 bases, J shed 1 base, and the junction held 7 bases outside the gene matches. From germline, CDR1 is GTSNPN and CDR2 SVGIG (reference sequence). CDR3 nucleotides: TGTGCCTGGACATACAGGGGGCGGAATAACTATGGCTACACCTTC. This codes for CAWTYRGRNNYGYTF.

This clone was recorded a few times. The chain combines TRBV5-4 with TRBJ2-7, with D perhaps TRBD2 (6 bases). The V end was cut by 4 bases, the J end by 2 bases, with 13 bases between. CDR3 length equals 14 residues. Germline V lookup: CDR1 SGHNT, CDR2 YYREEE (reference sequence). As DNA, the CDR3 is TGTGCCAGCAGCCCCGCGGGACGGACCTACGAGCAGTACTTC. Protein sequence: CASSPAGRTYEQYF.

The chain has TRBV29-1 and TRBJ2-7, with D possibly being TRBD1 (7 bases). CDR3 length equals 13 residues. V dropped 6 bases and J dropped 10 bases, with 22 bases sitting between them. Germline-derived CDR1 and CDR2 are SQVTM and ANQGSEA. The CDR3 is CSVRPDGRGEQYF. The CDR3 nucleotides are TGCAGCGTGCGGCCTGACGGCAGGGGGGAACAGTACTTC.

V gene TRBV27 combines with J gene TRBJ2-2; D is possibly TRBD1 (5 bases). CDR1 and CDR2 (germline): MNHEY, SMNVEV (reference sequence). V lost 3 bases, J lost 0 bases, and 8 bases lay in between. The CDR3 runs 15 residues. DNA of the CDR3: TGTGCCAGCAGTTTCTCCAGGGCGAACACCGGGGAGCTGTTTTTT. The encoded protein is CASSFSRANTGELFF.

The chain recombines TRBV29-1 with TRBJ2-2, with TRBD2 matching over 7 bases. Trimming at V came to 0 bases and at J to 6 bases, leaving 10 bases not matched to a gene. The CDR3 has 16 amino acids. In germline, CDR1 is SQVTM, CDR2 ANQGSEA. For the CDR3, the DNA is TGCAGCGTTGAAGATCGAACAGCGGGAAAGGCCGGGGAGCTGTTTTTT. Its translation: CSVEDRTAGKAGELFF.

This rearrangement joins TRBV27 to TRBJ2-4; 11 bases line up with TRBD2. V was clipped by 6 bases and J by 13 bases; unmatched bases: 8. The CDR3 totals 13 residues. The germline V gene has CDR1 MNHEY and CDR2 SMNVEV (reference sequence). The CDR3 DNA reads TGTGCCAGCAGCCTCAATGCTAGCGGGAGGCAGTACTTC. Protein product: CASSLNASGRQYF.

The chain joins TRBV30 to TRBJ1-5, with 7 bases lining up with TRBD1. The CDR3 is made up of 15 amino acids. V lost 0 bases, J lost 4 bases, and 6 bases stayed unmatched. Germline assignment: CDR1 GTSNPN and CDR2 SVGIG (reference sequence). CDR3 protein: CAWSVQGGRNQPQHF. The DNA of the CDR3 is TGTGCCTGGAGTGTACAAGGGGGCCGGAATCAGCCCCAGCATTTT.

The genes are TRBV21-1 and TRBJ2-7; TRBD2, the table's D call, lacks a check against the DNA. TRBV21-1 is termed a pseudogene. CDR3 size: 21 residues. CDR3 nucleotides: TGTGCCAGCAGCCTCGACGTGGGAAATAGCGGGAGGACCTCCTTCTCCTACGAGCAGTACTTC. Translation gives CASSLDVGNSGRTSFSYEQYF.

V usage is TRBV6-1 and J usage is TRBJ1-3, with no clear D. The CDR3 contains 10 residues. Looked up from germline, CDR1 is MNHNS and CDR2 is SASEGT. V lost 8 bases to trimming and J lost 5 bases, with 4 bases between them. CDR3 bases: TGTGCCAGCCGTCGAAACACCATATATTTT. It yields the protein CASRRNTIYF.

The gene calls are TRBV5-4 and TRBJ2-1; the match to TRBD1 covers 7 bases. The length of the CDR3 is 13 residues. Germline lookup yields CDR1 SGHNT and CDR2 YYREEE (reference sequence). V shed 4 bases, J shed 7 bases, and the junction held 5 bases outside the gene matches. CDR3 in amino acids: CASSRGQQNEQFF. CDR3 nucleotide sequence: TGTGCCAGCAGCAGGGGACAGCAAAATGAGCAGTTCTTC.

Written as DNA, the CDR3 is TGTGCCAGCAGCTTACTCCCGACTAGCAGGGAGACCCAGTACTTC. Protein product: CASSLLPTSRETQYF. The chain carries TRBV7-9 and TRBJ2-5, with 7 bases matching TRBD2. V trimming: 2 bases; J trimming: 5 bases; junction bases outside the gene matches: 8. Germline V CDR1 and CDR2: SEHNR, FQNEAQ (reference sequence). CDR3 size: 15 residues.

The J gene is TRBJ2-3, the V gene TRBV6-4; 11 nucleotides align to TRBD2. The V gene end was trimmed by 5 bases and the J gene end by 5 bases; junction bases not matched to a gene: 3. CDR1 is MRHNA and CDR2 is SNTAGT in the germline V gene. The CDR3 loop spans 14 amino acids. The CDR3 loop is CASSTGLAGDTQYF. The CDR3 DNA reads TGTGCCAGCAGTACCGGACTAGCGGGAGATACGCAGTATTTT.

The chain uses TRBV9 and TRBJ2-1; 9 bases align to TRBD2. Unmatched junction bases numbered 5, after V lost 2 bases and J lost 8 bases. Germline V lookup: CDR1 SGDLS, CDR2 YYNGEE. CDR3 size: 14 residues. The CDR3 DNA sequence: TGTGCCAGCAGCGTCCTGGGACTAGCTGATGAGCAGTTCTTC. Its translation is CASSVLGLADEQFF.

This clone was seen only once. The V gene is TRBV6-1, the J gene TRBJ2-7; maybe TRBD2 (6 bases). The CDR3 extends over 12 amino acids. Germline CDR1 MNHNS, CDR2 SASEGT. Trimming removed 7 bases from V and 6 bases from J, with 13 bases in between. For the CDR3, the DNA is TGTGCCAGCATTCTCCGCGGGGTCGAGCAGTACTTC. The encoded protein is CASILRGVEQYF.

The chain carries TRBV6-5 and TRBJ2-7, with 7 bases fitting TRBD1. J gave up 4 bases and V 5 bases, and 11 bases lay outside the gene matches. The CDR3 extends over 15 amino acids. Germline V gene lookup returns CDR1 MNHEY and CDR2 SVGAGI. For the CDR3, the DNA is TGTGCCAGCAGTAAAACCGGGACAGATTATTACGAGCAGTACTTC. This sequence encodes CASSKTGTDYYEQYF.

There are a few counts of this clone. Other DNA variants within this sample encode the same CDR3. The chain has TRBV7-6 and TRBJ1-1; D not certain. Germline V CDR1 and CDR2: SGHVS, FNYEAQ. This CDR3 comprises 13 residues. V was cut by 1 base and J by 4 bases, with 7 bases left in between. The DNA of the CDR3 is TGTGCCAGCAGCTTAGAAGCGGGCACTGAAGCTTTCTTT. It is translated as CASSLEAGTEAFF.

This rearrangement joins TRBV19 to TRBJ1-2; D is perhaps TRBD1 (5 bases). The CDR3 spans 16 residues. Germline CDR1 and CDR2: LNHDA and SQIVND (reference sequence). V lost 7 bases, J lost 6 bases, and 24 bases lay in between. As DNA, the CDR3 is TGTGCCAGTACTAATGGGGTGGAGGGACCGGAGAATGGCTACACCTTC. It encodes CASTNGVEGPENGYTF.